This TCR beta chain was obtained from a study of blood T cell repertoires in COVID-19. Study information: PBMCs, B-cell-depleted T cells, or T cells provided the cDNA or gDNA that made up the material.

TCRdb's table, derived via immunoSEQ multiplex PCR, lists solely in-frame clones and lacks some. The sample comprises around 500,000 clones, 80% to 90% of which are singletons, and approximately 3% rests with the top ten. The CDR3 spans 17 residues. Germline loops: CDR1 SNHLY, CDR2 FYNNEI. V dropped 3 bases and J dropped 7; count of bases not matched to a gene: 14. The sample was peripheral blood. This sequence was found in a human donor in a cohort sampled during active COVID-19. This chain joins TRBV2 and TRBJ2-1; 8 positions agree with TRBD2. As DNA, the CDR3 is TGTGCCAGCAGTGATCGGGGGGGAGTTGGCCCCGAGAATGAGCAGTTCTTC. This codes for CASSDRGGVGPENEQFF.